This T cell receptor beta chain was recovered during a study of blood T cell repertoires in COVID-19. Study overall: PBMCs, B-cell-depleted T cells, or T cells provided the cDNA or gDNA that made up the material.

The CDR3 extends over 15 amino acids. Germline V gene lookup returns CDR1 MNHEY and CDR2 SMNVEV (reference sequence). Unmatched junction bases numbered 4, after V lost 3 bases and J lost 3 bases. In the source study's methods: Amplification with reference gene primers provided the estimates of nucleated cell counts. The method was immunoSEQ multiplex PCR; TCRdb's version includes in-frame clones alone and lacks a portion of them. Clonal size and the V and J genes are those of that table, whereas D and trimming came from the DNA. Here the sample spans approximately 73,000 clones, more than 75% being singletons.

The sequence came from a woman in her 70s with acute or convalescent COVID-19. The sequenced material came from peripheral blood. The chain employs TRBV27 and TRBJ2-1, with 8 bases fitting TRBD2. The CDR3 spells CASSFGGGYYNEQFF. DNA of the CDR3: TGTGCCAGCAGTTTTGGCGGGGGGTACTACAATGAGCAGTTCTTC.